These T cell receptor beta chains were read from a single sample in a study of shared clonotypes between healthy human individuals. TCRdb keeps only in-frame clones here, not all; method: immunoSEQ multiplex PCR. The table includes about 1.4 million clones, 95% to 97% detected once. The source material was naive CD4+ T cells sorted from blood. These receptors were taken from a man younger than 40 in good health. The CDR3 runs from the conserved cysteine through the conserved F or W. D genes are given only for firm matches. Clone size is given for some rows only: seen once, a few or many times, or a class if the clone is expanded.

d_gene: TRBD2; abundance: .; v_gene: TRBV10-3; j_gene: TRBJ2-1; len: 16; CDR3aa: CAISESRREAGVEQFF; CDR3nt: TGTGCCATCAGTGAGTCTCGACGAGAAGCGGGAGTTGAGCAGTTCTTC
d_gene: .; abundance: once; v_gene: TRBV9; j_gene: TRBJ2-3; len: 13; CDR3aa: CASSVVDSGTQYF; CDR3nt: TGTGCCAGCAGCGTAGTCGATTCAGGAACGCAGTATTTT
d_gene: .; abundance: .; v_gene: TRBV27; j_gene: TRBJ1-1; len: 16; CDR3aa: CASSLDVGWRNTEAFF; CDR3nt: TGTGCCAGCAGTCTCGACGTGGGGTGGAGGAACACTGAAGCTTTCTTT
d_gene: TRBD1; abundance: .; v_gene: TRBV30; j_gene: TRBJ1-1; len: 15; CDR3aa: CARTRQGMMNTEAFF; CDR3nt: TGTGCCAGGACACGACAGGGGATGATGAACACTGAAGCTTTCTTT
d_gene: TRBD1; abundance: .; v_gene: TRBV6-5; j_gene: TRBJ2-4; len: 14; CDR3aa: CASSYSGGADIQYF; CDR3nt: TGTGCCAGCAGTTACTCAGGGGGCGCGGACATTCAGTACTTC
d_gene: TRBD1; abundance: .; v_gene: TRBV7-2; j_gene: TRBJ1-1; len: 13; CDR3aa: CASSLRQGTEAFF; CDR3nt: TGTGCCAGCAGCTTGCGACAGGGCACTGAAGCTTTCTTT
d_gene: .; abundance: .; v_gene: TRBV28; j_gene: TRBJ1-1; len: 14; CDR3aa: CASSSLWGAGEAFF; CDR3nt: TGTGCCAGCAGCAGTTTATGGGGGGCTGGTGAAGCTTTCTTT
d_gene: .; abundance: .; v_gene: TRBV27; j_gene: TRBJ2-1; len: 20; CDR3aa: CASKRLAAHTTAPKNNEQFF; CDR3nt: TGTGCCAGTAAACGACTCGCCGCCCACACCACGGCCCCTAAGAACAATGAGCAGTTCTTC
d_gene: .; abundance: .; v_gene: TRBV6-6; j_gene: TRBJ1-5; len: 13; CDR3aa: CATAQGLSQPQHF; CDR3nt: TGTGCCACTGCGCAGGGCTTAAGTCAGCCCCAGCATTTT
d_gene: .; abundance: .; v_gene: TRBV19; j_gene: TRBJ1-3; len: 15; CDR3aa: CASSIPTGSGNTIYF; CDR3nt: TGTGCCAGTAGTATTCCGACAGGCTCTGGAAACACCATATATTTT
d_gene: .; abundance: once; v_gene: TRBV2; j_gene: TRBJ2-5; len: 14; CDR3aa: CASSVRDHPRTQYF; CDR3nt: TGTGCCAGCAGCGTACGGGACCATCCTAGGACCCAGTACTTC
d_gene: TRBD1; abundance: .; v_gene: TRBV6-8; j_gene: TRBJ1-1; len: 19; CDR3aa: CASSYQRDRGPTLNTEAFF; CDR3nt: TGTGCCAGCAGTTACCAACGAGACAGGGGTCCTACGCTGAACACTGAAGCTTTCTTT
d_gene: .; abundance: .; v_gene: TRBV10-3; j_gene: TRBJ1-2; len: 15; CDR3aa: CAISDPTGADYGYTF; CDR3nt: TGTGCCATCAGCGACCCTACAGGTGCGGACTATGGCTACACCTTC
d_gene: .; abundance: .; v_gene: TRBV25-1; j_gene: TRBJ2-5; len: 15; CDR3aa: CASSDTLVPGETQYF; CDR3nt: TGTGCCAGCAGTGACACACTTGTGCCAGGAGAGACCCAGTACTTC
d_gene: .; abundance: .; v_gene: TRBV6-1; j_gene: TRBJ2-5; len: 14; CDR3aa: CASSPKWRVETQYF; CDR3nt: TGTGCCAGCAGTCCAAAGTGGAGGGTAGAGACCCAGTACTTC
d_gene: TRBD2; abundance: .; v_gene: TRBV11-2; j_gene: TRBJ2-1; len: 18; CDR3aa: CASSLGGLAGGAYNEQFF; CDR3nt: TGTGCCAGCAGCTTAGGGGGACTAGCGGGAGGGGCCTACAATGAGCAGTTCTTC